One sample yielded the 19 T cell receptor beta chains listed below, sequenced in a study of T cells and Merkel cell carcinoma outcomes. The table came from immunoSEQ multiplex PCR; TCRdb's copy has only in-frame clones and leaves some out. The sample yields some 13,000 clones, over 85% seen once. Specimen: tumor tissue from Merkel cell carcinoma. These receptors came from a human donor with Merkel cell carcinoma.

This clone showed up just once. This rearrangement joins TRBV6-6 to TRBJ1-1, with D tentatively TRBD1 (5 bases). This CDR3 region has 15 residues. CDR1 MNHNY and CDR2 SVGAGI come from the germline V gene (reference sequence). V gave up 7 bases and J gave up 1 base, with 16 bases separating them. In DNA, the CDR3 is TGTGCCAGCACGATATCTTTGGGGGGGAACACTGAAGCTTTCTTT. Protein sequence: CASTISLGGNTEAFF.

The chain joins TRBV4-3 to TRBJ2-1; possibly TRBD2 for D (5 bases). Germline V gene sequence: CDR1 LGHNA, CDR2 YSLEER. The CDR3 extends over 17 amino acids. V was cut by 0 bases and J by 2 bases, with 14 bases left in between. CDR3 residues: CASSQEPSLGTYNEQFF. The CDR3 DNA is TGCGCCAGCAGCCAAGAGCCTTCACTAGGAACCTACAATGAGCAGTTCTTC.

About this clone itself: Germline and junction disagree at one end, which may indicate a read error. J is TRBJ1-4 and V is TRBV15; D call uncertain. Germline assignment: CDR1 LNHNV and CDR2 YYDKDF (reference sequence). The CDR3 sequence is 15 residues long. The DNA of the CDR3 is TGTGCCACCAGCAGAGACGTAAATACTAATGAAAAACTATTTTTT. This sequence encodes CATSRDVNTNEKLFF.

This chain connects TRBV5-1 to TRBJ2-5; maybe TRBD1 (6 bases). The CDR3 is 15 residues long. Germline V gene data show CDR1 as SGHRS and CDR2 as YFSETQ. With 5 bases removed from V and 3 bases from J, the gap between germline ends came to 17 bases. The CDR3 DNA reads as TGCGCCAGCAGTTATACCGGGACAACAGAAGAGACCCAGTACTTC. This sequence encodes CASSYTGTTEETQYF.

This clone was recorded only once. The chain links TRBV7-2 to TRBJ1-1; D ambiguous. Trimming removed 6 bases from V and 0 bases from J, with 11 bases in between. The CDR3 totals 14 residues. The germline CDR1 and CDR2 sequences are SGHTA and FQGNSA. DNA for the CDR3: TGTGCCAGCAGAATACCAACACTGAACACTGAAGCTTTCTTT. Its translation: CASRIPTLNTEAFF.

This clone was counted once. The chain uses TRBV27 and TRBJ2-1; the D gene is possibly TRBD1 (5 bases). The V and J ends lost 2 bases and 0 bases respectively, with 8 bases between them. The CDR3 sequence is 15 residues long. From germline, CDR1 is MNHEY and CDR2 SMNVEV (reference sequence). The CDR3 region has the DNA TGTGCCAGCAGTTTAGCAGGGAACTCCTACAATGAGCAGTTCTTC. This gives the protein CASSLAGNSYNEQFF.

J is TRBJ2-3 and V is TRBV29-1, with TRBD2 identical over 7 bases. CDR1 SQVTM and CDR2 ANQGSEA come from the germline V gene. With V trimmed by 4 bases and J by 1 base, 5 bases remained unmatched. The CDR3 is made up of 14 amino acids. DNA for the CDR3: TGCAGCGTTGGAGCGGGGAAGGGCACAGATACGCAGTATTTT. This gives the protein CSVGAGKGTDTQYF.

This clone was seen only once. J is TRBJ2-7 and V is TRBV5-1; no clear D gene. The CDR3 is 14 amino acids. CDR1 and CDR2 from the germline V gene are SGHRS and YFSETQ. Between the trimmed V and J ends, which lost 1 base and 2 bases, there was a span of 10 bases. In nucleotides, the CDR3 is TGCGCCAGCAGCTTGATTCCAGCCACCTACGAGCAGTACTTC. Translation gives CASSLIPATYEQYF. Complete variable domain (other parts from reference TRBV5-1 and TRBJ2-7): KAGVTQTPRYLIKTRGQQVTLSCSPISGHRSVSWYQQTPGQGLQFLFEYFSETQRNKGNFPGRFSGRQFSNSRSEMNVSTLELGDSALYLCASSLIPATYEQYFGPGTRLTVT.

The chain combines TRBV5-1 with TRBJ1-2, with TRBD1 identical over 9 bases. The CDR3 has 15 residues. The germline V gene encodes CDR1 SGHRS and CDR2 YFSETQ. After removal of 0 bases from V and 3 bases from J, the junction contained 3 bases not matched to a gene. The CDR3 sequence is CASSLAWTGDYGYTF. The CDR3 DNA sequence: TGCGCCAGCAGCTTGGCCTGGACAGGGGACTATGGCTACACCTTC.

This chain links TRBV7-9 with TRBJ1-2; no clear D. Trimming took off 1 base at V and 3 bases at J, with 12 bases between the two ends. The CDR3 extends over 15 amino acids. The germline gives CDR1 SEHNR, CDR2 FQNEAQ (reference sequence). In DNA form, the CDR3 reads TGTGCCAGCAGCTTAGAGCAGGAGGGCTACTATGGCTACACCTTC. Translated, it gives CASSLEQEGYYGYTF.

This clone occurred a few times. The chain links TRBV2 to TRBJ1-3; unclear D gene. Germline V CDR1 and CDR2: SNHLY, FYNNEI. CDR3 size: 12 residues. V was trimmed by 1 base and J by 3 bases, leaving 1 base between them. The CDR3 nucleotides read TGTGCCAGCAGTGAAGATGGAAACACCATATATTTT. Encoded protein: CASSEDGNTIYF.

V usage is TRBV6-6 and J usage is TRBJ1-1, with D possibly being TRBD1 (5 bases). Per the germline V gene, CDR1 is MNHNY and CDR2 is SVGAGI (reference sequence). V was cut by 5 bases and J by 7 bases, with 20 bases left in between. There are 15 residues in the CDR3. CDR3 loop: CASSRHLGQQGEAFF. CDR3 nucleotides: TGTGCCAGCAGTCGCCACCTGGGGCAACAAGGTGAAGCTTTCTTT.

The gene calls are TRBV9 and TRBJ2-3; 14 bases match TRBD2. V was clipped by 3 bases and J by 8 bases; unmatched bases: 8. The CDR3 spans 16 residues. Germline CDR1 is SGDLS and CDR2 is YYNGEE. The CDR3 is CASSAGLAGGRGTQYF. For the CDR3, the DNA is TGTGCCAGCAGCGCAGGACTAGCGGGAGGCCGGGGTACGCAGTATTTT.

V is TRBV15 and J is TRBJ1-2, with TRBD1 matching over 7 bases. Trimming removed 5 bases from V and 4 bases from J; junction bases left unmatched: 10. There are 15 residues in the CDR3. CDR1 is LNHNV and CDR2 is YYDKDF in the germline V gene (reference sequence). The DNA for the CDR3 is TGTGCCACCAGCGCCGGGACAGAGGGATTCTATGGCTACACCTTC. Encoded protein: CATSAGTEGFYGYTF.

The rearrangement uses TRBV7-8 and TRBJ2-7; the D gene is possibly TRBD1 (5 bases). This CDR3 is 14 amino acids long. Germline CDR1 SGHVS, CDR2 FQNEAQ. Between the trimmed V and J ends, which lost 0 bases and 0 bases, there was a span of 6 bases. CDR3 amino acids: CASSLAGPSYEQYF. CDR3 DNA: TGTGCCAGCAGCTTAGCGGGGCCCTCCTACGAGCAGTACTTC.

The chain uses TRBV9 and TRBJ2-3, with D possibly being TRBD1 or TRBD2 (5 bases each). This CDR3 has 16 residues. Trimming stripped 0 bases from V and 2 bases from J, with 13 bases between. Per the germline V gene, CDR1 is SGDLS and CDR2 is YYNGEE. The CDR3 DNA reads TGTGCCAGCAGCGTAGAAGGGACCTACTACACAGATACGCAGTATTTT. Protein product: CASSVEGTYYTDTQYF. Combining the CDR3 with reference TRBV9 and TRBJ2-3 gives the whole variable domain DSGVTQTPKHLITATGQRVTLRCSPRSGDLSVYWYQQSLDQGLQFLIQYYNGEERAKGNILERFSAQQFPDLHSELNLSSLELGDSALYFCASSVEGTYYTDTQYFGPGTRLTVL.

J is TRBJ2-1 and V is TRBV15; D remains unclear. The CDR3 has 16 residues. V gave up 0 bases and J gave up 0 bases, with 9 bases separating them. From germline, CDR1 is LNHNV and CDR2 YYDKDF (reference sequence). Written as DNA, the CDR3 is TGTGCCACCAGCAGAGAAAGGGTTAGCTCCTACAATGAGCAGTTCTTC. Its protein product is CATSRERVSSYNEQFF.

The CDR3 DNA reads TGTGCCAGCTCACGGTCGACAGCGACCCAAGAGACCCAGTACTTC. Its translation: CASSRSTATQETQYF. V gene TRBV18 combines with J gene TRBJ2-5, with a weak D call TRBD1 (5 bases). Germline CDR1 reads KGHSH; CDR2 reads LQKENI. This CDR3 contains 15 residues. The V end lost 4 bases, the J end lost 1 base, and 13 bases lay between the germline ends.

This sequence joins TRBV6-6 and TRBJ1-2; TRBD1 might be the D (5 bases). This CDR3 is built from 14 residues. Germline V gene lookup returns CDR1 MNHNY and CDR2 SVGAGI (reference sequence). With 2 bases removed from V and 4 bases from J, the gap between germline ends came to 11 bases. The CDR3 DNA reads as TGTGCCAGCAGTTACGAGGGGAGACCCTATGGCTACACCTTC. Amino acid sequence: CASSYEGRPYGYTF.